This paragraph covers one T cell receptor (beta chain) sequence. Its target is unknown. This sample stems from a study of regulatory T cells in long-lasting Graves disease. Broader study findings: Persistent cases favored TRBV28, TRBJ1-2 and TRBJ2-5.

CDR3 regions were amplified by Arm-PCR using iRepertoire HTBI primers to build TCR beta libraries. TCRdb re-called the multiplex PCR reads through MiXCR, storing one row per CDR3 protein. The repertoire holds some 600,000 distinct CDR3 sequences, with more than 15% as singletons. As for time point: newly diagnosed GD, antithyroid drugs for less than 3 months. PBMC RNA served as the TCR library source. CDR1 and CDR2 (germline): MNHEY, SMNVEV (reference sequence). There are 19 residues in the CDR3. The junction had 15 bases not matched to a gene; V was cut back by 4 bases and J by 3 bases. The same data also went into a second study, on T cells in Graves' hyperthyroidism and ophthalmopathy.

The sample consisted of peripheral blood mononuclear cells (PBMCs), taken at new diagnosis, from a patient treated with antithyroid drugs. This sequence was found in a man aged 18 to 29 with Graves disease. V gene TRBV27 combines with J gene TRBJ2-2, with 9 bases fitting TRBD1. CDR3 sequence reads: CASSSETGGVRPYTGELFF. In nucleotides, the CDR3 is TGTGCCAGCAGTTCAGAAACAGGGGGCGTCCGTCCTTACACCGGGGAGCTGTTTTTT.